The sequence of this TCR beta chain was determined in a study of blood T cell repertoires in COVID-19. Clones were read by immunoSEQ multiplex PCR, and TCRdb kept only the in-frame ones, dropping some. This table has about 45,000 clones, under 95% appearing once. This clone appeared a few times. V gave up 5 bases and J gave up 7 bases, with 9 bases separating them. The CDR3 has 12 amino acids. CDR1 and CDR2 (germline): SGHRS, YFSETQ. The origin of this receptor is a man aged 70 or older with active COVID-19. The specimen was peripheral blood. The V gene is TRBV5-1, the J gene TRBJ2-2; D remains ambiguous. Here the CDR3 reads CASSYSNGELFF. The DNA for the CDR3 is TGCGCCAGCAGTTACAGCAACGGGGAGCTGTTTTTT.